This TCR beta chain was retrieved from a study of T-cell reconstitution after alpha-beta-depleted transplantation in children. With respect to this clonotype: Antigen specificity is unknown. An end of the junction does not agree with germline; a read error may underlie this.

Whole-study findings and limits: T-cell numbers and diversity, one year after transplant, stemmed largely from T cells that were newly produced. Surviving thymic progenitors and recipient T cells were the source of high TCRbeta diversity at day 60 in some patients. Roughly two months post-transplant, alpha-beta T cells reportedly originated from several hundred graft clones that had expanded.

The CDR3 consists of 18 residues. The TCRbeta library was prepared with unique molecular identifiers. TCRdb itself ran the PCR reads through MiXCR, one entry per CDR3 protein. The table includes 750,000 to 950,000 distinct CDR3 sequences, around 15% detected once. Sample: PBMCs, mostly from graft donor cells, taken 360 days after TCRalphabeta/CD19-depleted stem cell transplant. The source is a male patient between 10 and 17 years old who had a stem cell transplant for acute lymphoblastic leukemia, so the T cells may come from the graft donor. V and J are TRBV12-3 or TRBV12-4 and TRBJ1-2; 12 nucleotides line up with TRBD1. The CDR3 protein is CAISFVGTGGAVGYGYTF. CDR3 DNA: TGTGCCATCAGTTTTGTCGGGACAGGGGGCGCGGTGGGGTATGGCTACACCTTC.